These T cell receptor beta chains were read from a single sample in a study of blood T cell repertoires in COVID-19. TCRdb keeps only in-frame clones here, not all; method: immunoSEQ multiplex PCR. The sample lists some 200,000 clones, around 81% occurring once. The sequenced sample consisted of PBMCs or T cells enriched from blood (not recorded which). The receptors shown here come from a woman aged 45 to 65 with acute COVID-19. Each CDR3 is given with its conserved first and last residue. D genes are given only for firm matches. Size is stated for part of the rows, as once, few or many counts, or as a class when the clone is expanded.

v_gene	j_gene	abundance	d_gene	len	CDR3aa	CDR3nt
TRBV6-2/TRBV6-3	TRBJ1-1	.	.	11	CASSPRSEAFF	TGTGCCAGCAGTCCCCGGTCTGAAGCTTTCTTT
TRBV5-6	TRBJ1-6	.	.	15	CASSLPGALNSPLHF	TGTGCCAGCAGCTTGCCCGGAGCCCTGAATTCACCCCTCCACTTT
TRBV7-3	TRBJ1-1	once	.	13	CASSFTSGTEAFF	TGTGCCAGCAGCTTTACGTCAGGCACTGAAGCTTTCTTT
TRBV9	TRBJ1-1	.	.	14	CASSVGDRNTEAFF	TGTGCCAGCAGCGTAGGAGACAGGAACACTGAAGCTTTCTTT
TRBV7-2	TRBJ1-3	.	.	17	CASSPPGQWSSGNTIYF	TGTGCCAGCAGCCCGCCTGGACAGTGGAGCTCTGGAAACACCATATATTTT
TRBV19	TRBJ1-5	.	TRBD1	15	CASRRDRVDNQPQHF	TGTGCCAGTAGAAGGGACAGGGTTGACAATCAGCCCCAGCATTTT
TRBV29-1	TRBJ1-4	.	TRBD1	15	CSVALRGQGDEKLFF	TGCAGCGTTGCTCTCCGGGGACAGGGAGATGAAAAACTGTTTTTT
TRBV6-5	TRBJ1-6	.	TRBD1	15	CASRPPQGNNSPLHF	TGTGCCAGCAGGCCCCCACAGGGGAACAATTCACCCCTCCACTTT
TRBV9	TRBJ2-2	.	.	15	CASSADGGLTGELFF	TGTGCCAGCAGCGCCGACGGGGGGCTCACCGGGGAGCTGTTTTTT
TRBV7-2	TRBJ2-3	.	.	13	CASSLISTDTQYF	TGTGCCAGCAGCTTAATAAGCACAGATACGCAGTATTTT
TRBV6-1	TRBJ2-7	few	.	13	CASSDNRAYEQYF	TGTGCCAGCAGTGACAACAGGGCCTACGAGCAGTACTTC
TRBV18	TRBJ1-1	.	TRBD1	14	CASSPPLTGTEAFF	TGTGCCAGCTCACCACCGTTGACAGGGACTGAAGCTTTCTTT
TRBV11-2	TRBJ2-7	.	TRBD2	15	CASSLLSGLAYEQYF	TGTGCCAGCAGCTTACTGTCCGGACTAGCCTACGAGCAGTACTTC
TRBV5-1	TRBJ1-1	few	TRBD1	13	CASSPLGQGEAFF	TGCGCCAGCAGCCCCCTCGGACAGGGTGAAGCTTTCTTT
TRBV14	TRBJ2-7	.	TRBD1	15	CASSQRQGLSYEQYF	TGTGCCAGCAGCCAAAGACAGGGTCTTTCCTACGAGCAGTACTTC
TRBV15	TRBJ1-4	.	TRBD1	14	CATSRTGPNEKLFF	TGTGCCACCAGCAGGACAGGGCCTAATGAAAAACTGTTTTTT
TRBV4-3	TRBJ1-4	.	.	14	CASSQGGRDEKLFF	TGCGCCAGCAGCCAAGGGGGGCGGGATGAAAAACTGTTTTTT
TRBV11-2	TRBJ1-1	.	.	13	CASSDMGRTEAFF	TGTGCCAGCAGCGACATGGGGAGGACTGAAGCTTTCTTT
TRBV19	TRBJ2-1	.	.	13	CASSIATGNEQFF	TGTGCCAGTAGTATAGCCACCGGCAATGAGCAGTTCTTC
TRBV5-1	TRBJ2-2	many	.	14	CASSLSGDTGELFF	TGCGCCAGCAGCTTGTCAGGGGATACCGGGGAGCTGTTTTTT
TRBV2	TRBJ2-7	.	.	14	CASSDIGQAYEQYF	TGTGCCAGCAGTGACATTGGGCAAGCCTACGAGCAGTACTTC
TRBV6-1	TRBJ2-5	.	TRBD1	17	CASSGGQGRTQQETQYF	TGTGCCAGCAGTGGGGGACAGGGCAGAACTCAGCAAGAGACCCAGTACTTC
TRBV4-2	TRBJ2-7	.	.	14	CASSTRLGGKEQYF	TGTGCCAGCAGCACTCGCTTAGGCGGGAAGGAGCAGTACTTC
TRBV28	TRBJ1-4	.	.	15	CASSSAGQGYEKLFF	TGTGCCAGCAGCTCGGCCGGGCAGGGGTACGAAAAACTGTTTTTT
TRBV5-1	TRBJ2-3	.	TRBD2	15	CASSFAAGVADTQYF	TGCGCCAGCAGCTTTGCAGCGGGAGTGGCAGATACGCAGTATTTT
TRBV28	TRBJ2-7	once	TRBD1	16	CASSPTRTGRVYEQYF	TGTGCCAGCAGTCCGACCCGGACAGGGAGAGTCTACGAGCAGTACTTC
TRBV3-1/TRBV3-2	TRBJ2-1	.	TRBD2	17	CASSHRRLAGLYNEQFF	TGTGCCAGCAGCCATCGACGCTTAGCGGGGCTCTACAATGAGCAGTTCTTC
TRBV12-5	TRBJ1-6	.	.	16	CASGLNIRVGDSPLHF	TGTGCTAGTGGTTTGAACATCAGGGTTGGGGATTCACCCCTCCACTTT
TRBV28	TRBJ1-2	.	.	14	CASSLSPSNYGYTF	TGTGCCAGCAGTTTAAGTCCGAGTAACTATGGCTACACCTTC
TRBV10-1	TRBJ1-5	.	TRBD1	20	CASSELGQGFVYVGNQPQHF	TGCGCCAGCAGTGAGTTAGGACAGGGGTTTGTATATGTGGGCAATCAGCCCCAGCATTTT
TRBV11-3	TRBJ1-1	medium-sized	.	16	CASSLDGREGITEAFF	TGTGCCAGCAGCTTAGACGGGAGGGAGGGGATCACTGAAGCTTTCTTT
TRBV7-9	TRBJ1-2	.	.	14	CASSLRRDGDGYTF	TGTGCCAGCAGCTTACGTCGGGATGGGGATGGCTACACCTTC
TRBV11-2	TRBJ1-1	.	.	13	CASSFTSGTEAFF	TGTGCCAGCAGCTTCACCAGTGGTACTGAAGCTTTCTTT
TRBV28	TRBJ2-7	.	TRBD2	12	CASSLGGYEQYF	TGTGCCAGCAGCTTGGGGGGGTACGAGCAGTACTTC
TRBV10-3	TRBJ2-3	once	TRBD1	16	CAISGGTGGYTDTQYF	TGTGCCATCAGTGGTGGGACAGGGGGATACACAGATACGCAGTATTTT
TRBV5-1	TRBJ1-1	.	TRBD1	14	CASSFGQGGSEAFF	TGCGCCAGCAGCTTCGGACAGGGGGGTTCTGAAGCTTTCTTT
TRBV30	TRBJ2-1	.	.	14	CAWRTGYSYNEQFF	TGTGCCTGGAGGACAGGCTACTCCTACAATGAGCAGTTCTTC
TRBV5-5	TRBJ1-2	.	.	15	CASSLAGSLVYGYTF	TGTGCCAGCAGCTTGGCCGGGTCCCTCGTCTATGGCTACACCTTC
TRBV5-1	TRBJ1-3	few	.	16	CASSLDNPGDGNTIYF	TGCGCCAGCAGCTTGGATAATCCAGGGGATGGAAACACCATATATTTT
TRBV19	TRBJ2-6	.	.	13	CASGRDRANVLTF	TGTGCCAGTGGGAGAGACCGGGCCAACGTCCTGACTTTC
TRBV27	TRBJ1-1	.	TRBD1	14	CASKKRQGGAEAFF	TGTGCCAGCAAAAAAAGACAGGGGGGCGCTGAAGCTTTCTTT
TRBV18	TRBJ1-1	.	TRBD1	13	CASSTGGGTEAFF	TGTGCCAGCTCAACAGGGGGAGGGACTGAAGCTTTCTTT
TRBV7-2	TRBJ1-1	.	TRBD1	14	CASRYSQGDAEAFF	TGTGCCAGCAGATACTCACAGGGGGATGCTGAAGCTTTCTTT
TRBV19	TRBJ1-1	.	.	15	CASSIDGGRNTEAFF	TGTGCCAGTAGTATAGATGGGGGCCGGAACACTGAAGCTTTCTTT
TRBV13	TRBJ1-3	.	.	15	CASSGLWTERNTIYF	TGTGCCAGCAGCGGACTGTGGACAGAGCGAAACACCATATATTTT
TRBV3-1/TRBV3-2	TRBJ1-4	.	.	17	CASSQGGFRGAGEKLFF	TGTGCCAGCAGCCAAGGGGGCTTTCGAGGCGCCGGAGAAAAACTGTTTTTT
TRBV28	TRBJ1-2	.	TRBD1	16	CASSPYGQGLSSGYTF	TGTGCCAGCAGTCCATACGGACAGGGGTTATCGAGTGGCTACACCTTC
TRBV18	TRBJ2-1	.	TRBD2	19	CASSPTLGTSGRVNNEQFF	TGTGCCAGCTCACCTACCTTAGGGACTAGCGGGAGAGTAAACAATGAGCAGTTCTTC
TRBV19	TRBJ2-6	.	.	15	CASAQGSSGANVLTF	TGTGCCAGCGCGCAGGGTAGTTCTGGGGCCAACGTCCTGACTTTC
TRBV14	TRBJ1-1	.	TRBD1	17	CASSFDRALLMNTEAFF	TGTGCCAGCAGCTTCGACAGGGCCCTTCTTATGAACACTGAAGCTTTCTTT